Each of the 4 T cell receptor beta chains below was sequenced from the same sample in a study of T-cell reconstitution after alpha-beta-depleted transplantation in children. Using unique molecular identifiers, the investigators prepared the TCRbeta library. TCRdb called the PCR reads again in MiXCR, with one record for every CDR3 protein. Among about a million distinct CDR3 sequences, roughly 29% were seen once, and the ten largest hold more than 25%. Sequenced material: PBMCs, mostly from graft donor cells, taken 360 days after TCRalphabeta/CD19-depleted stem cell transplant. Receptors originate from a boy in the first two years of life who had a stem cell transplant for SCID, so the T cells may come from the graft donor.

The V gene is TRBV5-1, the J gene TRBJ2-3; D tentatively reads TRBD1 or TRBD2 (5 bases each). CDR3 length equals 15 residues. CDR1 is SGHRS, CDR2 YFSETQ, per germline. Trimming pared 0 bases from V and 6 bases from J, leaving 14 bases between. The CDR3 sequence: CASSLGGRETDTQYF. DNA for the CDR3: TGCGCCAGCAGCTTGGGGGGCAGGGAGACGGATACGCAGTATTTT.

This clonotype was seen more than once but under ten times. V and J are TRBV20-1 and TRBJ2-7; 8 bases match TRBD2. V lost 0 bases to trimming and J lost 3 bases; unmatched junction nucleotides: 7. Looked up from germline, CDR1 is DFQATT and CDR2 is SNEGSKA (reference sequence). The CDR3 sequence is 15 residues long. CDR3 nucleotides: TGCAGTGCTAGAGAGGCAACTAGCGGAAACTACGAGCAGTACTTC. Amino acids: CSAREATSGNYEQYF.

The chain carries TRBV20-1 and TRBJ1-3; D is possibly TRBD1 (5 bases). Trimming shortened V by 3 bases and J by 7 bases, and 16 bases separated the two germline ends. CDR3 size: 14 residues. The germline gives CDR1 DFQATT, CDR2 SNEGSKA (reference sequence). CDR3 region: CSASFGASGNTIYF. CDR3 nucleotide sequence: TGCAGTGCTAGTTTTGGGGCGTCGGGGAACACCATATATTTT.

This clonotype was observed many times. The CDR3 loop is CASSLFRPGSSPLHF. Written as DNA, the CDR3 is TGCGCCAGCAGCTTGTTCCGACCCGGGAGTTCACCCCTCCACTTT. The chain joins TRBV5-1 to TRBJ1-6; D is unresolved. The CDR3 has 15 residues. Germline CDR1 reads SGHRS; CDR2 reads YFSETQ. V dropped 1 base and J dropped 9 bases, with 14 bases sitting between them. Complete variable domain (other parts from reference TRBV5-1 and TRBJ1-6): KAGVTQTPRYLIKTRGQQVTLSCSPISGHRSVSWYQQTPGQGLQFLFEYFSETQRNKGNFPGRFSGRQFSNSRSEMNVSTLELGDSALYLCASSLFRPGSSPLHFGNGTRLTVT.